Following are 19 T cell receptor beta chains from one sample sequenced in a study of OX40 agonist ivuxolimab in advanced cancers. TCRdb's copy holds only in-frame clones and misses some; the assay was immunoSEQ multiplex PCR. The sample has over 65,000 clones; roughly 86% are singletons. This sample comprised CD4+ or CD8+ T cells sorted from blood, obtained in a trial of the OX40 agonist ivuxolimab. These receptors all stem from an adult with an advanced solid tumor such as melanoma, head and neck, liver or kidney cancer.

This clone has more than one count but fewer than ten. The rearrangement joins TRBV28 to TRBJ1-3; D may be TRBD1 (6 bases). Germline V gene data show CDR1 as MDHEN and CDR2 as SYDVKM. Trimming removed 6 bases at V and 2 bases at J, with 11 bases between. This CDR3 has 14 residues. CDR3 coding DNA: TGTGCCAGCAGATTACAGGGACCTGGAAACACCATATATTTT. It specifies CASRLQGPGNTIYF.

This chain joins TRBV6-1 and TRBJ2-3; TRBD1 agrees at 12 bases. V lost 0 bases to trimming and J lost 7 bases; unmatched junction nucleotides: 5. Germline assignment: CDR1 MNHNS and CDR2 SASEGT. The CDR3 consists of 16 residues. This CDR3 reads CASSEAWDRGHNTQYF. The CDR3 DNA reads TGTGCCAGCAGTGAAGCGTGGGACAGGGGGCATAATACGCAGTATTTT.

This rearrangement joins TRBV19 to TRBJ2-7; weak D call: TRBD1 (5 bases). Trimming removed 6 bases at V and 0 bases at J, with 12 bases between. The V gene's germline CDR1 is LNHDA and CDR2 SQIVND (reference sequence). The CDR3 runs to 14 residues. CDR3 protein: CASSSTVSSYEQYF. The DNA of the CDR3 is TGTGCCAGTAGCTCGACAGTTAGCTCCTACGAGCAGTACTTC. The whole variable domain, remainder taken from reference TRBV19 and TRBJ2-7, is DGGITQSPKYLFRKEGQNVTLSCEQNLNHDAMYWYRQDPGQGLRLIYYSQIVNDFQKGDIAEGYSVSREKKESFPLTVTSAQKNPTAFYLCASSSTVSSYEQYFGPGTRLTVT.

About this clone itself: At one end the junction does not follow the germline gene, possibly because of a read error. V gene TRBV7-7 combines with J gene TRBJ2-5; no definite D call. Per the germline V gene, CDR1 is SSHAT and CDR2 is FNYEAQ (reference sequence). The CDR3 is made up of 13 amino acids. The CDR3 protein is CASSLGRQETQYF. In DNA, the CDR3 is TGTGCTAGCAGCTTAGGGCGGCAAGAGACCCAGTACTTC.

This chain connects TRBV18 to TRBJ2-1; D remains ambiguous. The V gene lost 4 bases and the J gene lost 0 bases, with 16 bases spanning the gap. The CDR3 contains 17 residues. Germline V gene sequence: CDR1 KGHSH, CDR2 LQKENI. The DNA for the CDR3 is TGTGCCAGCTCACTACGGACCGCCCGAGGCTCCTACAATGAGCAGTTCTTC. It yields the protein CASSLRTARGSYNEQFF.

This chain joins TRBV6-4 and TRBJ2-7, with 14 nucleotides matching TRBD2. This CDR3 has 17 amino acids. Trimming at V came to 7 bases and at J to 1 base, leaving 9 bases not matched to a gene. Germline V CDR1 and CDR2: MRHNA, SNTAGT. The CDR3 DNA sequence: TGTGCCAGCACTCACCGCGGACTAGCGGGGGGATCCTACGAGCAGTACTTC. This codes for CASTHRGLAGGSYEQYF.

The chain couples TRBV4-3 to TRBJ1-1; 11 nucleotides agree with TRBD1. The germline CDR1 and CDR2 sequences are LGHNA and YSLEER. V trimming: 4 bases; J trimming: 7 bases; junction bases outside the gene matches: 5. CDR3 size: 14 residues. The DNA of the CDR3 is TGCGCCAGCAGCCTAGGACAGGGGGCCTTTGAAGCTTTCTTT. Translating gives CASSLGQGAFEAFF.

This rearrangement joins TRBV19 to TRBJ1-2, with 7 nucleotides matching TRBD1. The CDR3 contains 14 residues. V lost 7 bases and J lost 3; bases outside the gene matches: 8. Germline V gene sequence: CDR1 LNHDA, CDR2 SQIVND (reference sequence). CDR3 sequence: CASKMDRTDYGYTF. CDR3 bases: TGTGCCAGTAAAATGGACAGGACTGACTATGGCTACACCTTC. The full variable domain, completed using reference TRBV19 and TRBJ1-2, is DGGITQSPKYLFRKEGQNVTLSCEQNLNHDAMYWYRQDPGQGLRLIYYSQIVNDFQKGDIAEGYSVSREKKESFPLTVTSAQKNPTAFYLCASKMDRTDYGYTFGSGTRLTVV.

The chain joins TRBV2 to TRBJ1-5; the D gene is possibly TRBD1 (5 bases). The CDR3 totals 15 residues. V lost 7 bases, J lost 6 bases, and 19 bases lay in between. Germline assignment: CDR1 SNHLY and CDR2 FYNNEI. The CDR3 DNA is TGTGCCAGCACTTTGACAGTTAAAGGAAGTCAGCCCCAGCATTTT. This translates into CASTLTVKGSQPQHF.

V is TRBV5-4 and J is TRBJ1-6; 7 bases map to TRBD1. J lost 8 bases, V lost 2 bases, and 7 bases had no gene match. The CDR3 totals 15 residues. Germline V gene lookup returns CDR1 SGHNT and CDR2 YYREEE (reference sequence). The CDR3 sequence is CASSFGQAKHSPLHF. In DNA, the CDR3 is TGTGCCAGCAGCTTTGGACAGGCTAAGCATTCACCCCTCCACTTT. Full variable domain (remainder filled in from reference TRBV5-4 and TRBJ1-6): ETGVTQSPTHLIKTRGQQVTLRCSSQSGHNTVSWYQQALGQGPQFIFQYYREEENGRGNFPPRFSGLQFPNYSSELNVNALELDDSALYLCASSFGQAKHSPLHFGNGTRLTVT.

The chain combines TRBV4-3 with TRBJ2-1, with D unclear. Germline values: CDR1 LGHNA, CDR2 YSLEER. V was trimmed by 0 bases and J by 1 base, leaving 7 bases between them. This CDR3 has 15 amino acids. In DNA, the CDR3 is TGCGCCAGCAGCCAAGACTTTATTTCCTACAATGAGCAGTTCTTC. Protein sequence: CASSQDFISYNEQFF.

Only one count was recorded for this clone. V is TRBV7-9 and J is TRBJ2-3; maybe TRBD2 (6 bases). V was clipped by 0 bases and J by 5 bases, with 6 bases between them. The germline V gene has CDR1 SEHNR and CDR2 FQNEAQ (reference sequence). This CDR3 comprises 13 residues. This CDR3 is CASSLARGDTQYF. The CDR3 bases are TGTGCCAGCAGCTTAGCGCGGGGAGATACGCAGTATTTT.

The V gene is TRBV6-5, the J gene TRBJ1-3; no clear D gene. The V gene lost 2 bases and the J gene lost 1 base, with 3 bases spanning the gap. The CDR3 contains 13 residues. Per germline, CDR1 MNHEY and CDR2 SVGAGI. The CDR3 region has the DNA TGTGCCAGCAGTTACCGTTCTGGAAACACCATATATTTT. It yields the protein CASSYRSGNTIYF.

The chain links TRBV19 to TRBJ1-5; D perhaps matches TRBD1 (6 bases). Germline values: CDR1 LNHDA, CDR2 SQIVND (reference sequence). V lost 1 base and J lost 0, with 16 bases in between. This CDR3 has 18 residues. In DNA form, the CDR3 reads TGTGCCAGTAGTATAGTTAAGGGGACACCATATAGCAATCAGCCCCAGCATTTT. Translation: CASSIVKGTPYSNQPQHF.

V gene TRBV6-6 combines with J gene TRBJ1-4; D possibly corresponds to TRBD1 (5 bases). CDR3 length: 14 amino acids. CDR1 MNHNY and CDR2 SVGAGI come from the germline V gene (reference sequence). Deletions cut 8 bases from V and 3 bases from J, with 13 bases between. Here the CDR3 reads CASHGTAANEKLFF. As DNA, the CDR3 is TGTGCCAGCCATGGGACTGCTGCTAATGAAAAACTGTTTTTT.

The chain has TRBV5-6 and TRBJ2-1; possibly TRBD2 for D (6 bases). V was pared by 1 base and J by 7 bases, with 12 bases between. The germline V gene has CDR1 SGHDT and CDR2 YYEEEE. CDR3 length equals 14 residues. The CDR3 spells CASSLRPGRNEQFF. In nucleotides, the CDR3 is TGTGCCAGCAGCTTGAGGCCAGGGAGGAATGAGCAGTTCTTC.

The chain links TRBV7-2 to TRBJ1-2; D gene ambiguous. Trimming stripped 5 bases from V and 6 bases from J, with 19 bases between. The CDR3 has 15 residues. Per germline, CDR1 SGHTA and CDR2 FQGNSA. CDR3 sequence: CASSTTPVRQDGYTF. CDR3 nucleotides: TGTGCCAGCAGCACCACTCCCGTTCGGCAGGATGGCTACACCTTC.

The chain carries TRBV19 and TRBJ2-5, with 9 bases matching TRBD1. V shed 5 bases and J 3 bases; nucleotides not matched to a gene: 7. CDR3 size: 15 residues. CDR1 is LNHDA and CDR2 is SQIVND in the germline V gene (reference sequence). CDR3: CASSLGTGGKETQYF. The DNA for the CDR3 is TGTGCCAGTAGTCTCGGCACAGGGGGCAAAGAGACCCAGTACTTC.

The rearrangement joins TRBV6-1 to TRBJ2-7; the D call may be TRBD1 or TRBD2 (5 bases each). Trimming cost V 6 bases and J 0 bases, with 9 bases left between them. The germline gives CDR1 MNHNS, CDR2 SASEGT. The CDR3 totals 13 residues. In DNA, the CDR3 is TGTGCCAGCAGCCGGGACCACTCCTACGAGCAGTACTTC. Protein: CASSRDHSYEQYF.